The 24 T cell receptor beta chains below all came from one sample that was sequenced in a study of regulatory T cells in long-lasting Graves disease. CDR3-region Arm-PCR and iRepertoire HTBI primers produced the TCR beta libraries. TCRdb reprocessed the multiplex PCR reads with MiXCR, giving one entry per CDR3 protein. The sample has 350,000 to 550,000 distinct CDR3 sequences, approximately 14% seen once. Time point: newly diagnosed GD, antithyroid drugs for less than 3 months. The TCR library was made from RNA that had been extracted from PBMCs in TRIzol. These records were also assigned to another study, of T cells in Graves' hyperthyroidism and ophthalmopathy.

This specimen was peripheral blood mononuclear cells (PBMCs), taken at new diagnosis, from a patient treated with antithyroid drugs. Receptors originate from a woman aged 45-59 years with Graves disease.

The chain carries TRBV14 and TRBJ2-2; 9 bases map to TRBD2. J was trimmed by 2 bases and V by 3 bases; bases with no gene match: 19. Germline V gene lookup returns CDR1 SGHDN and CDR2 FVKESK. The CDR3 runs to 21 residues. CDR3 sequence reads: CASSQHTGTSTTNLNTGELFF. CDR3 coding DNA: TGTGCCAGCAGCCAGCATACCGGGACTAGCACTACTAATTTAAACACCGGGGAGCTGTTTTTT.

V and J are TRBV2 and TRBJ2-6; 8 positions agree with TRBD2. After removal of 6 bases from V and 0 bases from J, the junction contained 7 bases not matched to a gene. The germline gives CDR1 SNHLY, CDR2 FYNNEI. The CDR3 contains 17 residues. The CDR3 sequence: CASRRGGGASGANVLTF. In DNA, the CDR3 is TGTGCCAGCAGACGGGGGGGCGGGGCCTCTGGGGCCAACGTCCTGACTTTC.

This clonotype was observed a few times. The V call is TRBV5-1, the J call TRBJ2-3, with 8 bases that match TRBD1. The CDR3 runs 14 residues. Germline V lookup: CDR1 SGHRS, CDR2 YFSETQ. V was pared by 4 bases and J by 3 bases, with 4 bases of the junction left unmatched. The CDR3 spells CASSIGQGTDTQYF. CDR3 in DNA: TGCGCCAGCAGCATAGGACAGGGAACAGATACGCAGTATTTT.

This rearrangement joins TRBV28 to TRBJ2-1; 8 bases match TRBD1. The CDR3 totals 16 residues. Trimming removed 2 bases from V and 2 bases from J; junction bases left unmatched: 5. The germline CDR1 and CDR2 sequences are MDHEN and SYDVKM. The CDR3 DNA follows: TGTGCCAGCAGTTTACCGCCGGACAGGGCCTACAATGAGCAGTTCTTC. This translates into CASSLPPDRAYNEQFF.

The genes are TRBV7-9 and TRBJ2-1; D possibly uses TRBD1 or TRBD2 (5 bases each). The V gene's germline CDR1 is SEHNR and CDR2 FQNEAQ (reference sequence). The ends were cut back, 1 base at V and 0 bases at J, with 19 bases in the middle. This CDR3 has 19 residues. CDR3 DNA sequence: TGTGCCAGCAGCTTAGTATTTTGGTCGAGGGGTCCCTCCTACAATGAGCAGTTCTTC. It translates to CASSLVFWSRGPSYNEQFF. Full variable domain (remainder filled in from reference TRBV7-9 and TRBJ2-1): DTGVSQNPRHKITKRGQNVTFRCDPISEHNRLYWYRQTLGQGPEFLTYFQNEAQLEKSRLLSDRFSAERPKGSFSTLEIQRTEQGDSAMYLCASSLVFWSRGPSYNEQFFGPGTRLTVL.

In its sample, this clonotype was seen a few times. The J gene is TRBJ2-1, the V gene TRBV10-1; 8 bases match TRBD2. The CDR3 length is 14 residues. V trimming: 5 bases; J trimming: 5 bases; junction bases outside the gene matches: 5. The V gene's germline CDR1 is WNHNN and CDR2 SYGVQD (reference sequence). CDR3 protein: CASSSGSWDNEQFF. The CDR3 nucleotides are TGCGCCAGCAGTAGCGGGAGTTGGGACAATGAGCAGTTCTTC.

The chain joins TRBV20-1 to TRBJ2-3; D might be TRBD1 (6 bases). Trimming pared 4 bases from V and 2 bases from J, leaving 16 bases between. The germline V gene encodes CDR1 DFQATT and CDR2 SNEGSKA (reference sequence). The CDR3 totals 15 residues. CDR3 protein: CSAIDRRTVTDTQYF. In nucleotides, the CDR3 is TGCAGTGCTATAGACAGGCGTACTGTCACAGATACGCAGTATTTT.

This clonotype was picked up many times. The V call is TRBV12-3 or TRBV12-4, the J call TRBJ1-2; perhaps TRBD1 as D (6 bases). V was pared by 11 bases and J by 4 bases, with 17 bases between. The CDR3 runs to 13 residues. CDR3 in DNA: TGTGCCTCGCGGAGGGGGACGACCTATGGCTACACCTTC. This codes for CASRRGTTYGYTF.

A few counts support this clonotype. V is TRBV14 and J is TRBJ2-7, with TRBD2 matching over 10 bases. Trimming removed 2 bases from V and 1 base from J; junction bases left unmatched: 2. CDR1 is SGHDN, CDR2 FVKESK, per germline. This CDR3 comprises 15 residues. As DNA, the CDR3 is TGTGCCAGCAGCCAACTAGCGGGAGAGTCCTACGAGCAGTACTTC. Protein product: CASSQLAGESYEQYF.

This rearrangement joins TRBV6-1 to TRBJ1-2; D is unresolved. Germline values: CDR1 MNHNS, CDR2 SASEGT. The V gene lost 7 bases and the J gene lost 6 bases, with 12 bases spanning the gap. This CDR3 region has 12 residues. The CDR3 loop reads CASTGGLDGYTF. The CDR3 region has the DNA TGTGCCAGCACAGGAGGGTTGGATGGCTACACCTTC.

This clonotype was detected many times. The gene calls are TRBV3-1 and TRBJ2-7; D is perhaps TRBD2 (5 bases). With 0 bases removed from V and 3 bases from J, the gap between germline ends came to 12 bases. The CDR3 covers 15 residues. Germline values: CDR1 LGHDT, CDR2 YNNKEL (reference sequence). The chain's CDR3 is CASSQDSGLFYEQYF. In DNA form, the CDR3 reads TGTGCCAGCAGCCAAGATTCCGGACTCTTCTACGAGCAGTACTTC.

At least ten counts were recorded for this clonotype. This chain uses TRBV7-9 with TRBJ2-1; D gene unclear. Germline V gives CDR1 SEHNR, CDR2 FQNEAQ (reference sequence). The CDR3 consists of 16 residues. The V end was cut by 8 bases, the J end by 4 bases, with 21 bases between. CDR3 sequence reads: CASPPIHQRGYNEQFF. Written as DNA, the CDR3 is TGTGCCAGCCCCCCTATACACCAAAGAGGTTACAATGAGCAGTTCTTC.

This clonotype was seen many times. Here the CDR3 reads CASFQGAAGELFF. The CDR3 nucleotides read TGTGCCAGCTTCCAGGGGGCGGCCGGGGAGCTGTTTTTT. The chain links TRBV12-3 or TRBV12-4 to TRBJ2-2, with 8 positions matching TRBD1. The CDR3 is 13 amino acids. The trim removed 8 bases at V and 6 bases at J, leaving 5 bases unmatched.

V is TRBV29-1 and J is TRBJ1-5; D is unresolved. The CDR3 is 16 residues long. The V end was cut by 6 bases, the J end by 2 bases, with 20 bases between. Germline V gene data show CDR1 as SQVTM and CDR2 as ANQGSEA. The chain's CDR3 is CSVPLPWGRGNQPQHF. In DNA, the CDR3 is TGCAGCGTCCCCCTACCTTGGGGAAGGGGCAATCAGCCCCAGCATTTT.

This clonotype was recorded a few times. This chain joins TRBV27 and TRBJ2-7; 12 bases are shared with TRBD2. CDR3 length: 18 amino acids. Germline trimming cut 4 bases from V and 2 bases from J; bases unmatched to any gene: 12. Germline V gene data show CDR1 as MNHEY and CDR2 as SMNVEV (reference sequence). CDR3 sequence (DNA): TGTGCCAGCAGTTCGGTTGCTAGCGGGAGGGTCGGGGCCTACGAGCAGTACTTC. Translation gives CASSSVASGRVGAYEQYF.

This clonotype has only a few counts. This chain uses TRBV6-2 or TRBV6-3 with TRBJ2-7; 8 bases align to TRBD2. This CDR3 comprises 13 residues. J was trimmed by 13 bases and V by 2 bases; bases with no gene match: 10. Germline CDR1 and CDR2: MNHEY and SVGEGT. CDR3 in DNA: TGTGCCAGCAGTTACGACACCGTCGGACTAGCCTACTTC. Protein: CASSYDTVGLAYF.

This clonotype was seen at least ten times. The chain is built from TRBV30 and TRBJ1-5; no firm D call. Germline CDR1 reads GTSNPN; CDR2 reads SVGIG (reference sequence). The CDR3 consists of 13 residues. The V and J ends lost 4 bases and 4 bases respectively, with 11 bases between them. CDR3 in amino acids: CAWTLGPNQPQHF. The CDR3 DNA reads as TGTGCCTGGACCCTCGGACCGAATCAGCCCCAGCATTTT.

This clonotype was picked up many times. This CDR3 is CAWSAGESPQHF. The CDR3 coding sequence is TGTGCCTGGAGTGCCGGAGAATCCCCCCAGCATTTT. J is TRBJ1-5 and V is TRBV30; D not resolved. Trimming cost V 1 base and J 10 bases, with 11 bases left between them. Germline values: CDR1 GTSNPN, CDR2 SVGIG (reference sequence). The CDR3 is 12 amino acids.

This clonotype has at least ten counts. The DNA of the CDR3 is TGTGCCAGCTCACCAGGCAGGGTCGGGTACGAGCAGTACTTC. Its translation: CASSPGRVGYEQYF. This rearrangement joins TRBV18 to TRBJ2-7; TRBD1 is a possible D gene (5 bases). Trimming took off 2 bases at V and 4 bases at J, with 12 bases between the two ends. Looked up from germline, CDR1 is KGHSH and CDR2 is LQKENI. The CDR3 loop spans 14 amino acids.

This clonotype has a count of ten or more. The V call is TRBV29-1, the J call TRBJ1-2; 8 nucleotides match TRBD1. V trimming: 8 bases; J trimming: 3 bases; junction bases outside the gene matches: 8. Per the germline V gene, CDR1 is SQVTM and CDR2 is ANQGSEA. This CDR3 comprises 13 residues. CDR3 coding DNA: TGCAGCCTTAGGACAGGGAAGGACTATGGCTACACCTTC. This codes for CSLRTGKDYGYTF.

This clonotype has just a few counts. The chain joins TRBV4-2 to TRBJ2-2; TRBD2 aligns across 7 bases. The CDR3 is 15 amino acids. The germline gives CDR1 LGHNA, CDR2 YNFKEQ. J lost 4 bases, V lost 0 bases, and 2 bases had no gene match. The CDR3 DNA reads TGTGCCAGCAGCCAAGAGGGGGGGGGCACCGGGGAGCTGTTTTTT. This gives the protein CASSQEGGGTGELFF.

This clonotype appeared a few times. The V and J genes are TRBV2 and TRBJ2-1; D possibly corresponds to TRBD1 (6 bases). Germline V CDR1 and CDR2: SNHLY, FYNNEI. This CDR3 comprises 15 residues. V lost 7 bases and J lost 2, with 15 bases in between. CDR3 region: CASTIEGGPYNEQFF. CDR3 nucleotide sequence: TGTGCCAGCACCATCGAAGGGGGTCCCTACAATGAGCAGTTCTTC.

This clonotype was seen more than once but under ten times. The chain recombines TRBV3-1 with TRBJ1-3, with a tentative D call TRBD1 (5 bases). Germline V gene lookup returns CDR1 LGHDT and CDR2 YNNKEL (reference sequence). This CDR3 is built from 18 residues. The V gene lost 1 base and the J gene lost 2 bases, with 18 bases spanning the gap. CDR3 in DNA: TGTGCCAGCAGCCAAGTATTTAGGGGCGCGGTACCTGGAAACACCATATATTTT. It translates to CASSQVFRGAVPGNTIYF.

A word on this clonotype: A read error may be the cause here, since a much bigger clone is one base away. The rearrangement links TRBV7-3 to TRBJ2-2; D might be TRBD2 (5 bases). The CDR3 is 15 amino acids. CDR1 is SGHTA and CDR2 is FQGTGA in the germline V gene. In DNA, the CDR3 is TGTGCCAGCAGCCCGTCCGGCACCTCCACCGGGGAGCTGTCTTTT. Translated, it gives CASSPSGTSTGELSF.